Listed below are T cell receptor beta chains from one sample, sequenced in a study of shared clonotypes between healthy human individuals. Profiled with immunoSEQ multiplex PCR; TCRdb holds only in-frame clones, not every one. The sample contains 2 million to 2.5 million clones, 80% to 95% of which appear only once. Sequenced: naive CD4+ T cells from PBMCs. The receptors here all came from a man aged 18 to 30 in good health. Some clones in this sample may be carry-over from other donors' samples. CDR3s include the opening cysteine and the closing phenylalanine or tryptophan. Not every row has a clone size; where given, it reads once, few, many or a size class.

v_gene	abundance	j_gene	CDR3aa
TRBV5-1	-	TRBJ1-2	CASSLDGDYGYTF
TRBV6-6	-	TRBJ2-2	CASSYDQGYTGELFF
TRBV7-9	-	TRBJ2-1	CASSSLIQRDYNEQFF
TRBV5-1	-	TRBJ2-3	CASSLGSGDGADTQYF
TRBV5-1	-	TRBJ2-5	CASSLVGEGGETQYF
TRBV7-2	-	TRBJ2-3	CASSLARGSTDTQYF
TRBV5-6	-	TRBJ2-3	CASSWGTIGDTQYF
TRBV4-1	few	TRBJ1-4	CASSPQIGEKLFF
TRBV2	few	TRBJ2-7	CASSEEYEQYF
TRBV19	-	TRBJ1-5	CASSIDQARLNQPQHF
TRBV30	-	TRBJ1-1	CAWSSYTEAFF
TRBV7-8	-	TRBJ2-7	CASSASGVGYGEYF
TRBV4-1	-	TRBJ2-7	CASSQEAGWEQYF
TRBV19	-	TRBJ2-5	CASSIPGVQETQYF
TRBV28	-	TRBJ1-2	CASTAETPYGYTF
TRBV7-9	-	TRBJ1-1	CASSLTLSEAFF
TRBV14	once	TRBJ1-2	CASSQASLYGYTF